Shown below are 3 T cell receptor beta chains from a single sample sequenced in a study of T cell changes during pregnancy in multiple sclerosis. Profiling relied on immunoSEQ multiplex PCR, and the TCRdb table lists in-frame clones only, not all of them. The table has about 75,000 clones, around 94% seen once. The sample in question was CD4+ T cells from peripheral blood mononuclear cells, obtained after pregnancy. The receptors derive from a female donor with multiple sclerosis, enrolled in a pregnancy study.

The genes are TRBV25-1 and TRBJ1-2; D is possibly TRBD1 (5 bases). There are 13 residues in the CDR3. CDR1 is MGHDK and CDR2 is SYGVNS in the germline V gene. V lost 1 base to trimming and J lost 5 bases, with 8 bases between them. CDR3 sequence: CASSELTAYGYTF. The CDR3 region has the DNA TGTGCCAGCAGTGAATTGACAGCGTATGGCTACACCTTC.

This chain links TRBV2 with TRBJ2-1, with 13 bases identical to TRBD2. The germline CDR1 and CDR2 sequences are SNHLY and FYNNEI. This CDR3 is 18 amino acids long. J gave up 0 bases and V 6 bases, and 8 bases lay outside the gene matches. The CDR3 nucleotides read TGTGCCAGCAGCTCGACTAGCGGGAGGCCCCTCTCCTACAATGAGCAGTTCTTC. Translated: CASSSTSGRPLSYNEQFF.

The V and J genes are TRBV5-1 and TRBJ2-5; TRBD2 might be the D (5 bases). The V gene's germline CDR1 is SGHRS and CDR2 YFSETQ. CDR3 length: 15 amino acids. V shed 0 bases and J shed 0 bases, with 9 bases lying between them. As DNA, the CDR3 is TGCGCCAGCAGCTTGGCCTCGGGGAACCAAGAGACCCAGTACTTC. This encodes CASSLASGNQETQYF.